This TCR beta chain appears in the sequencing data of a study of radiotherapy plus CTLA-4 blockade in lung cancer (dated by TCRdb to 2016 to 2019). Study-level background: Objective responses were observed in 18% of enrolled patients, and disease control was achieved in roughly 29%.

The CDR3 measures 15 amino acids from cysteine to phenylalanine. Only the CDR3 portion is preserved as DNA: 45 bases, with reading frame beginning at the first base. The junction shows trimming of 0 bases on V and 2 bases on J, and the gene matches do not reach 4 bases of it. CDR1 MGHRA and CDR2 YSYEKL were looked up in the germline V gene. The library came from the immunoSEQ multiplex PCR assay. TCRdb limited this immuneACCESS table to in-frame rearrangements with V and J called. A share of clones is missing; checked studies link under half to unresolved V genes, and the rest is unexplained. The table for this sample lists under 100,000 clones; about four fifths of them were counted only once. The top ten hold 13% to 15% of the sample. The study evaluated CTLA-4 blockade (ipilimumab) given together with focal radiation therapy in patients who had chemo-refractory metastatic non-small-cell lung cancer.

A note on this clone: The specificity of this receptor is unknown. Base qualities are not provided; no much larger clone lies one nucleotide away.

On the study overall, not on this receptor specifically: TCR clones derived from tumors expanded in peripheral blood after treatment with radiotherapy and ipilimumab. The strongest predictors of response were reported to be early dynamic shifts in blood T cell clones along with a rise in serum interferon-beta following radiation.

The specimen comprised peripheral blood, sampled from a patient treated with radiotherapy plus ipilimumab. This sequence was found in a human donor with non-small cell lung cancer that progressed on radiotherapy plus ipilimumab. The chain links TRBV4-1 with TRBJ2-7, with TRBD2 matching 7 junction bases. The CDR3 has the sequence CASSQDPSGTYEQYF. The nucleotide sequence is given as TGCGCCAGCAGCCAAGATCCTAGCGGAACCTACGAGCAGTACTTC.